The 20 T cell receptor beta chains reported below all come from one sample, sequenced in a study of blood T cell repertoires in COVID-19. Assay used: immunoSEQ multiplex PCR; TCRdb lists only in-frame clones, some missing. Of around 93,000 clones listed, around four fifths are singletons. Sequencing used peripheral blood. These receptors all come from a woman older than 75 with acute or convalescent COVID-19.

The J gene is TRBJ2-1, the V gene TRBV4-3, with TRBD2 identical over 12 bases. Trimming at V came to 4 bases and at J to 0 bases, leaving 7 bases not matched to a gene. CDR3 size: 18 residues. The V gene's germline CDR1 is LGHNA and CDR2 YSLEER. The CDR3 DNA reads as TGCGCCAGCAGCCGGACTAGCGGGGCTACAAGCTCCTACAATGAGCAGTTCTTC. As protein: CASSRTSGATSSYNEQFF.

The rearrangement joins TRBV7-3 to TRBJ2-2, with TRBD2 matching 10 bases. Germline CDR1 and CDR2: SGHTA and FQGTGA. Unmatched junction bases numbered 7, after V lost 5 bases and J lost 7 bases. The CDR3 runs to 15 residues. CDR3 amino acids: CASSPPSGGNGELFF. CDR3 sequence (DNA): TGTGCCAGCAGCCCCCCTAGCGGGGGTAACGGGGAGCTGTTTTTT. Full variable domain (missing parts from reference TRBV7-3 and TRBJ2-2): GAGVSQTPSNKVTEKGKYVELRCDPISGHTALYWYRQSLGQGPEFLIYFQGTGAADDSGLPNDRFFAVRPEGSVSTLKIQRTERGDSAVYLCASSPPSGGNGELFFGEGSRLTVL.

This clone was seen only a few times. V gene TRBV27 combines with J gene TRBJ2-1, with TRBD2 matching over 14 bases. The CDR3 spans 16 residues. V dropped 2 bases and J dropped 3; count of bases not matched to a gene: 0. Germline assignment: CDR1 MNHEY and CDR2 SMNVEV (reference sequence). The CDR3 spells CASSLGTSGSYNEQFF. As DNA, the CDR3 is TGTGCCAGCAGTTTAGGGACTAGCGGGAGCTACAATGAGCAGTTCTTC.

The rearrangement joins TRBV27 to TRBJ2-7; the D gene is possibly TRBD1 (6 bases). Trimming took 6 bases from V and 5 from J, leaving 20 bases between them. Germline CDR1 reads MNHEY; CDR2 reads SMNVEV (reference sequence). CDR3 size: 15 residues. CDR3 bases: TGTGCCAGCAGGGGGTCAGGGACACTCGCTCACGAGCAGTACTTC. Translating gives CASRGSGTLAHEQYF.

Only a few counts were recorded for this clone. This chain joins TRBV5-1 and TRBJ2-7; TRBD1 matches 7 bases. Germline CDR1 is SGHRS and CDR2 is YFSETQ. Trimming removed 4 bases from V and 0 bases from J; junction bases left unmatched: 7. The CDR3 runs 15 residues. The chain's CDR3 is CASSPGQVGSYEQYF. The CDR3 DNA reads as TGCGCCAGCAGCCCCGGACAGGTGGGCTCCTACGAGCAGTACTTC.

Comments on this clone: Germline is not matched at one junction end, which may reflect a read error. The chain recombines TRBV7-7 with TRBJ2-1; TRBD2 aligns across 8 bases. Germline lookup yields CDR1 SSHAT and CDR2 FNYEAQ (reference sequence). The CDR3 extends over 16 amino acids. The CDR3 DNA reads as TGTGCTAGCAGCCTTGGAGTGGCCGCGGGAGGAGGTGAGCAGTTCTTC. Protein product: CASSLGVAAGGGEQFF.

This clone was detected a few times. The chain employs TRBV15 and TRBJ2-3; 7 positions agree with TRBD2. The CDR3 is 14 amino acids. The J segment lost 9 bases and the V segment lost 0 bases, leaving 6 bases of the junction unmatched. CDR1 is LNHNV, CDR2 YYDKDF, per germline (reference sequence). The CDR3: CATSRDLAASTQYF. In DNA form, the CDR3 reads TGTGCCACCAGCAGAGATCTAGCGGCCTCCACGCAGTATTTT.

The chain employs TRBV6-5 and TRBJ2-2; possibly TRBD2 for D (5 bases). The CDR3 loop spans 14 amino acids. Germline values: CDR1 MNHEY, CDR2 SVGAGI. Trimming shortened V by 2 bases and J by 2 bases, and 6 bases separated the two germline ends. The CDR3 coding sequence is TGTGCCAGCAGTTACACTAGAAACACCGGGGAGCTGTTTTTT. It yields the protein CASSYTRNTGELFF.

The chain has TRBV9 and TRBJ2-2, with D unresolved. CDR3 length: 14 amino acids. Trimming took off 0 bases at V and 3 bases at J, with 6 bases between the two ends. Germline V CDR1 and CDR2: SGDLS, YYNGEE. DNA for the CDR3: TGTGCCAGCAGCGTAGCTACGTACACCGGGGAGCTGTTTTTT. It yields the protein CASSVATYTGELFF.

This clone was picked up many times. The chain is built from TRBV28 and TRBJ2-5; D unresolved. The CDR3 is made up of 13 amino acids. Germline CDR1 is MDHEN and CDR2 is SYDVKM. The V end was cut by 7 bases, the J end by 5 bases, with 14 bases between. The CDR3 coding sequence is TGTGCCAGCACAACGGCAGGAAGGGAGACCCAGTACTTC. This encodes CASTTAGRETQYF.

Only a few counts were recorded for this clone. The V call is TRBV7-9, the J call TRBJ2-7; TRBD2 agrees at 10 bases. There are 15 residues in the CDR3. V gave up 1 base and J gave up 7 bases; unmatched junction bases: 7. The germline V gene has CDR1 SEHNR and CDR2 FQNEAQ (reference sequence). The CDR3 is CASSLGAGGPREQYF. The CDR3 DNA follows: TGTGCCAGCAGCTTAGGAGCGGGAGGGCCTAGAGAGCAGTACTTC.

V is TRBV3-1 (or the pseudogene TRBV3-2) and J is TRBJ1-5; the D is unclear. Germline-derived CDR1 and CDR2 are LGHDT and YNNKEL (reference sequence). V shed 0 bases and J shed 6 bases, with 6 bases lying between them. CDR3 length: 13 residues. CDR3 coding DNA: TGTGCCAGCAGCCAAGATAATGTTCAGCCCCAGCATTTT. As protein: CASSQDNVQPQHF.

The rearrangement links TRBV9 to TRBJ2-3, with 7 nucleotides matching TRBD2. J gave up 0 bases and V 1 base, and 5 bases lay outside the gene matches. Per germline, CDR1 SGDLS and CDR2 YYNGEE. The CDR3 extends over 16 amino acids. CDR3 protein: CASSVRSSGSTDTQYF. CDR3 in DNA: TGTGCCAGCAGCGTACGGTCTAGCGGTAGCACAGATACGCAGTATTTT.

Concerning this clone: Other DNA sequences in this sample translate to the same CDR3. J is TRBJ1-5 and V is TRBV12-3 or TRBV12-4; D unclear. Trimming cost V 5 bases and J 5 bases, with 10 bases left between them. The CDR3 is made up of 13 amino acids. In DNA, the CDR3 is TGTGCCAGCAGTCTCCTTCGGGATCAGCCCCAGCATTTT. It codes for CASSLLRDQPQHF.

The chain carries TRBV12-2 and TRBJ1-2; the listed D gene, TRBD1, was not tested against the DNA. TRBV12-2 is a pseudogene. The CDR3 loop spans 16 amino acids. CDR3 DNA sequence: TGTGCAAGTCGTAACACAGGGTGGGTACTTAACTATGGCTACACCTTC. Amino acid sequence: CASRNTGWVLNYGYTF.

The chain is built from TRBV19 and TRBJ1-1; 7 nucleotides align to TRBD1. The CDR3 is made up of 15 amino acids. V trimming: 4 bases; J trimming: 8 bases; junction bases outside the gene matches: 13. CDR1 is LNHDA and CDR2 is SQIVND in the germline V gene (reference sequence). For the CDR3, the DNA is TGTGCCAGTAGTAGGGAGACAGGGTGGGTACCAGAAGCTTTCTTT. This encodes CASSRETGWVPEAFF.

In its sample, this clone was seen a few times. The chain links TRBV19 to TRBJ1-1, with 7 bases aligning to TRBD1. V trimming: 4 bases; J trimming: 0 bases; junction bases outside the gene matches: 8. Germline loops: CDR1 LNHDA, CDR2 SQIVND (reference sequence). This CDR3 is 16 amino acids long. The CDR3, as DNA: TGTGCCAGTAGTACGGTGACAGGGACCTTGAACACTGAAGCTTTCTTT. Amino acid sequence: CASSTVTGTLNTEAFF.

This clone was seen more than once but under ten times. The same CDR3 is also encoded by other DNA sequences in this sample. The chain combines TRBV18 with TRBJ1-5; D possibly corresponds to TRBD1 (5 bases). CDR3 length: 13 amino acids. The germline V and J ends were trimmed by 3 bases and 6 bases, with 9 bases remaining between them. Germline CDR1 KGHSH, CDR2 LQKENI. The CDR3 DNA sequence: TGTGCCAGCTCACCCACCGGGGGTCAGCCCCAGCATTTT. Translation: CASSPTGGQPQHF.

The V and J genes are TRBV7-9 and TRBJ2-3; 7 bases fit TRBD2. The germline V gene has CDR1 SEHNR and CDR2 FQNEAQ (reference sequence). The CDR3 extends over 16 amino acids. Trimming at V came to 4 bases and at J to 0 bases, leaving 7 bases not matched to a gene. The CDR3 DNA is TGTGCCAGCAGCTCGGTTAGCGGGTCTAGCACAGATACGCAGTATTTT. Translated: CASSSVSGSSTDTQYF.

J is TRBJ1-2 and V is TRBV5-1; the D gene is possibly TRBD1 (5 bases). The CDR3 covers 13 residues. V lost 4 bases and J 2 bases, leaving 9 bases between the germline ends. Per the germline V gene, CDR1 is SGHRS and CDR2 is YFSETQ. CDR3 in amino acids: CASSSGANYGYTF. In DNA form, the CDR3 reads TGCGCCAGCAGCAGTGGGGCGAACTATGGCTACACCTTC.